Listed below are T cell receptor beta chains from one sample, sequenced in a study of blood T cell repertoires in COVID-19. Assay: immunoSEQ multiplex PCR; the TCRdb copy retains only in-frame clones and omits some. The sample contains around 60,000 clones, 60% to 85% of which appear only once. Sequencing was done on a sample of peripheral blood. Receptor source: a man aged 25-45 years with COVID-19, enrolled during active disease. Each CDR3 is given with its conserved first and last residue. D genes are given only for firm matches. Size tells how often a clone was seen (once, few, many) or the class of an expanded clone, and some rows leave it out.

D gene	clone size	V gene	J gene	CDR3 protein	CDR3 DNA
NA	NA	TRBV19	TRBJ2-7	CASRIDSGQTEQYF	TGTGCCAGTAGAATAGATTCGGGACAAACCGAGCAGTACTTC
TRBD2	NA	TRBV6-2/TRBV6-3	TRBJ2-3	CASSIGTSGSTDTQYF	TGTGCCAGCAGTATAGGGACTAGCGGGAGCACAGATACGCAGTATTTT
NA	NA	TRBV7-2	TRBJ2-5	CASSLDQAQETQYF	TGTGCCAGCAGCTTAGACCAGGCCCAAGAGACCCAGTACTTC
TRBD2	NA	TRBV4-1	TRBJ2-7	CASSQVGTSGYEQYF	TGCGCCAGCAGCCAAGTCGGGACTAGCGGGTACGAGCAGTACTTC
NA	NA	TRBV28	TRBJ1-4	CASSSHEDSNYEKLFF	TGTGCCAGCAGTTCCCACGAGGACAGTAATTATGAAAAACTGTTTTTT
TRBD2	NA	TRBV11-2	TRBJ2-7	CASSLDLAAAYEQYF	TGTGCCAGCAGCTTAGATCTAGCGGCGGCCTACGAGCAGTACTTC
NA	NA	TRBV18	TRBJ1-1	CASSPPVFNRNTEAFF	TGTGCCAGCTCACCACCAGTCTTCAACAGGAACACTGAAGCTTTCTTT
TRBD1	few	TRBV29-1	TRBJ1-4	CSVVPGQGNEKLFF	TGCAGCGTAGTACCGGGACAGGGCAATGAAAAACTGTTTTTT
TRBD1	NA	TRBV28	TRBJ1-2	CASSDTGDGYTF	TGTGCCAGCAGTGACACAGGGGATGGCTACACCTTC
NA	NA	TRBV18	TRBJ2-1	CASSPPAGSSYNEQFF	TGTGCCAGCTCACCACCTGCGGGAAGCTCCTACAATGAGCAGTTCTTC
NA	NA	TRBV3-1/TRBV3-2	TRBJ1-4	CASSQTVTDEKLFF	TGTGCCAGCAGCCAAACAGTGACAGACGAAAAACTGTTTTTT
TRBD2	few	TRBV5-6	TRBJ2-3	CASSRLAGTVADTQYF	TGTGCCAGCAGCCGTCTAGCGGGAACGGTTGCAGATACGCAGTATTTT
TRBD1	NA	TRBV27	TRBJ1-1	CASSLQGGAEAFF	TGTGCCAGCAGTCTACAGGGGGGGGCTGAAGCTTTCTTT
TRBD1	NA	TRBV4-1	TRBJ2-7	CASSQTGGPYEQYF	TGCGCCAGCAGCCAGACAGGGGGTCCCTACGAGCAGTACTTC
NA	NA	TRBV28	TRBJ1-2	CASTGVSYGYTF	TGTGCCAGCACCGGAGTGAGCTATGGCTACACCTTC
NA	NA	TRBV27	TRBJ2-3	CASSLQPGASGAHHTQYF	TGTGCCAGCAGTTTACAGCCGGGGGCTAGCGGAGCCCATCATACGCAGTATTTT
NA	NA	TRBV4-3	TRBJ2-7	CASSQDYAGAGEQYF	TGCGCCAGCAGCCAAGATTACGCGGGGGCCGGCGAGCAGTACTTC
NA	NA	TRBV5-4	TRBJ2-2	CASSLDPGSNTGELFF	TGTGCCAGCAGCTTAGATCCGGGGTCCAACACCGGGGAGCTGTTTTTT
NA	once	TRBV7-6	TRBJ2-3	CASSPAGYTDTQYF	TGTGCCAGCAGCCCGGCGGGCTACACAGATACGCAGTATTTT
TRBD2	NA	TRBV19	TRBJ2-3	CASKASGYTDTQYF	TGTGCCAGTAAGGCTAGCGGGTACACAGATACGCAGTATTTT
TRBD1	NA	TRBV7-2	TRBJ1-1	CASTFTSHRGNTEAFF	TGTGCCAGCACATTCACATCACACAGGGGGAACACTGAAGCTTTCTTT
NA	once	TRBV7-8	TRBJ1-1	CASTRDGQYTEAFF	TGTGCCAGCACCCGAGACGGACAGTACACTGAAGCTTTCTTT
NA	NA	TRBV5-4	TRBJ1-4	CASSLGGVEKLFF	TGTGCCAGCAGCTTAGGAGGGGTAGAAAAACTGTTTTTT
TRBD2	once	TRBV30	TRBJ2-1	CAWSQWTSLSNEQFF	TGTGCCTGGAGTCAATGGACTAGCTTGTCCAATGAGCAGTTCTTC
NA	NA	TRBV5-1	TRBJ1-1	CASSLAALLGGTEAFF	TGCGCCAGCAGCTTGGCCGCTTTGTTAGGAGGAACTGAAGCTTTCTTT
NA	NA	TRBV25-1	TRBJ2-2	CASSDRVVAGELFF	TGTGCCAGCAGTGACAGGGTAGTCGCCGGGGAGCTGTTTTTT